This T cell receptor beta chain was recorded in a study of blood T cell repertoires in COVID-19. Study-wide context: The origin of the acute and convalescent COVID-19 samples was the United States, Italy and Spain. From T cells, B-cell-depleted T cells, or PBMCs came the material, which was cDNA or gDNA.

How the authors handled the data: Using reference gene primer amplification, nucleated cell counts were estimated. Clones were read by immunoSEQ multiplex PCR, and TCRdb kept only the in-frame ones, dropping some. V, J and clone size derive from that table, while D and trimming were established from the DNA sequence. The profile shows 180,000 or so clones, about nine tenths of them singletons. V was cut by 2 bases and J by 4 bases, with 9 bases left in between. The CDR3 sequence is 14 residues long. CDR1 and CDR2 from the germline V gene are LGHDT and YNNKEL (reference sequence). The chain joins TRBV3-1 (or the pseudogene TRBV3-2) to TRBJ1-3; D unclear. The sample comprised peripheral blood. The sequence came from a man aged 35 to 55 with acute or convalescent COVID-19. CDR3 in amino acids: CASSQRLDGNTIYF. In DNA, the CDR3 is TGTGCCAGCAGCCAACGACTTGACGGAAACACCATATATTTT.